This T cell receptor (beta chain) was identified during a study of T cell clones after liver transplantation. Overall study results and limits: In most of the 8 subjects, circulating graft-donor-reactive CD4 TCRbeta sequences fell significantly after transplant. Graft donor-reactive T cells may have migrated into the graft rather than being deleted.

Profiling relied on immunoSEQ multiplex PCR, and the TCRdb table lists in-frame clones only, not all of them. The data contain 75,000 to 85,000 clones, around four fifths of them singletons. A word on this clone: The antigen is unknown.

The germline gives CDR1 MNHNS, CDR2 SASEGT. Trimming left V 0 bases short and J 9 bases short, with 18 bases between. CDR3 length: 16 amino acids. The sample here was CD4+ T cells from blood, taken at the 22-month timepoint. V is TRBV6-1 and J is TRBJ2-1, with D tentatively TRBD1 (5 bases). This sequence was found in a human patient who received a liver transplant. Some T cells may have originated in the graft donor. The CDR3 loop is CASSEAIWGTTGEQFF. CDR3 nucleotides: TGTGCCAGCAGTGAAGCGATTTGGGGAACTACAGGTGAGCAGTTCTTC.